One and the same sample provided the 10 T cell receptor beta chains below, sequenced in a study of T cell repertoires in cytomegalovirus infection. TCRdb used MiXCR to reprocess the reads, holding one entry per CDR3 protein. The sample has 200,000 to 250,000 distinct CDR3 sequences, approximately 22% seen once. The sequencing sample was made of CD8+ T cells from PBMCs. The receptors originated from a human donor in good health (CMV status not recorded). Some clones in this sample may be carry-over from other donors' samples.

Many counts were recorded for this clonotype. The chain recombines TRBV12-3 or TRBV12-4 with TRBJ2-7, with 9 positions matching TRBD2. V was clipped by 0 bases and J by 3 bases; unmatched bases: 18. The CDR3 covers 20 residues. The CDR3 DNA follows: TGTGCCAGCAGTTTAGCTCTTGGGGACCTCCCCAAAGCGGGGGGCTACGAGCAGTACTTC. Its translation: CASSLALGDLPKAGGYEQYF.

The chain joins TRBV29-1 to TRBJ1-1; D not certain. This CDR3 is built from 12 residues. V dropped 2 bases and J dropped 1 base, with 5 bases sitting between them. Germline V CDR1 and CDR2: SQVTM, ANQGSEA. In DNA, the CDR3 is TGCAGCGTTGAATCGGGGAACACTGAAGCTTTCTTT. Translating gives CSVESGNTEAFF.

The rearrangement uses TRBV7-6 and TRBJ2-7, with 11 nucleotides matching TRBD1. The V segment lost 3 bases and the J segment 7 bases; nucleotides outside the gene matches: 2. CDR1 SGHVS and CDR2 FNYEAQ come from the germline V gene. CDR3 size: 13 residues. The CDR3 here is CASSLGDRGEQYF. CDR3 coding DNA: TGTGCCAGCAGCTTGGGGGACAGGGGGGAGCAGTACTTC.

CDR3 amino acids: CASSTRHPTDTQYF. The CDR3 coding sequence is TGTGCCAGTAGTACCCGGCACCCCACAGATACGCAGTATTTT. The rearrangement uses TRBV19 and TRBJ2-3, with D unclear. Trimming took off 4 bases at V and 2 bases at J, with 10 bases between the two ends. The CDR3 loop spans 14 amino acids. Germline CDR1 and CDR2: LNHDA and SQIVND (reference sequence).

CDR3 nucleotide sequence: TGTGCCAGCAGTTACGGCCCGGGGGATCAGCCCCAGCATTTT. Amino acids: CASSYGPGDQPQHF. The J gene is TRBJ1-5, the V gene TRBV6-5; weak D call: TRBD1 (5 bases). The V end was cut by 2 bases, the J end by 5 bases, with 10 bases between. The CDR3 spans 14 residues. CDR1 and CDR2 from the germline V gene are MNHEY and SVGAGI.

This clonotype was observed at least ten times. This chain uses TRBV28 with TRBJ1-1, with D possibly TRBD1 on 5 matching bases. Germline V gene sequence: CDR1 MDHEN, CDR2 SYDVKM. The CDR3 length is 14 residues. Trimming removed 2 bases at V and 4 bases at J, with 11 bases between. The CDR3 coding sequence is TGTGCCAGCAGTTTACTCGGGGCAGGCACTGAAGCTTTCTTT. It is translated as CASSLLGAGTEAFF.

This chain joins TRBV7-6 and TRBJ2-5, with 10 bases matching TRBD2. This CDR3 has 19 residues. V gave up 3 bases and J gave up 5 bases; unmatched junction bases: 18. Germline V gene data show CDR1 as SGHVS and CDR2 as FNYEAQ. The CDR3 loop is CASSFNWIAGGQHGETQYF. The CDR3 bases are TGTGCCAGCAGCTTTAATTGGATAGCGGGGGGTCAACACGGGGAGACCCAGTACTTC.

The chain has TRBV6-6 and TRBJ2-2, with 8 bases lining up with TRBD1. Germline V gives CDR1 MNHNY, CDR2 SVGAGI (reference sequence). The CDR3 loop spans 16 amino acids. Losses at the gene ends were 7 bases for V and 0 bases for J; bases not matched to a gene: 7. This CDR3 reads CASTKGQEANTGELFF. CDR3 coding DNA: TGTGCCAGCACTAAGGGACAGGAGGCGAACACCGGGGAGCTGTTTTTT.

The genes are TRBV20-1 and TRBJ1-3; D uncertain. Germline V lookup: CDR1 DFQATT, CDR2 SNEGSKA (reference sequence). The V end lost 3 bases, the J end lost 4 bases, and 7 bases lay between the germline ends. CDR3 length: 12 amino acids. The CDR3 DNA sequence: TGCAGTGCTAGCGGTGGGGGAAACACCATATATTTT. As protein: CSASGGGNTIYF.

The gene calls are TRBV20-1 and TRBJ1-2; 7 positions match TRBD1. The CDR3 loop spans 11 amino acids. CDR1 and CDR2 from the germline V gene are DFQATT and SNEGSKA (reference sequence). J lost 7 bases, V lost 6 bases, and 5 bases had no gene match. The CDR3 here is CSARGPFGYTF. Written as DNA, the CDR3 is TGCAGTGCAAGGGGGCCCTTTGGCTACACCTTC.